The sample holds many counts of the clone carrying this T cell receptor beta chain. No antigen is known for it. Alongside a J-beta primer mix, a sample-barcoded 5' primer served in a second PCR lasting 7 to 11 cycles. TCRdb re-called the 5' RACE reads through MiXCR, storing one row per CDR3 protein. The sample includes under 800,000 distinct CDR3 sequences, roughly 21% of them seen just once. In terms of origin and age, donors were healthy Caucasian individuals from Russia aged about 6 to 90. This sample was taken from a study of blood T cells in healthy people across ages. General observations from the study: TCR beta diversity per million T cells fell roughly linearly with age. Versus aged donors, long-lived donors had higher diversity and more naive CD4+ cells.

CDR3 length equals 13 residues. Germline V gives CDR1 SGHRS, CDR2 YFSETQ. The V and J ends lost 6 bases and 5 bases, in that order; junction bases with no gene match: 2. Sequenced input: blood. The chain recombines TRBV5-1 with TRBJ2-5; 12 bases agree with TRBD2. This TCR was recovered from a man between 65 and 85 years old in good health. CDR3 sequence reads: CASTTSGSETQYF. The DNA of the CDR3 is TGCGCCAGCACGACTAGCGGGAGTGAGACCCAGTACTTC.